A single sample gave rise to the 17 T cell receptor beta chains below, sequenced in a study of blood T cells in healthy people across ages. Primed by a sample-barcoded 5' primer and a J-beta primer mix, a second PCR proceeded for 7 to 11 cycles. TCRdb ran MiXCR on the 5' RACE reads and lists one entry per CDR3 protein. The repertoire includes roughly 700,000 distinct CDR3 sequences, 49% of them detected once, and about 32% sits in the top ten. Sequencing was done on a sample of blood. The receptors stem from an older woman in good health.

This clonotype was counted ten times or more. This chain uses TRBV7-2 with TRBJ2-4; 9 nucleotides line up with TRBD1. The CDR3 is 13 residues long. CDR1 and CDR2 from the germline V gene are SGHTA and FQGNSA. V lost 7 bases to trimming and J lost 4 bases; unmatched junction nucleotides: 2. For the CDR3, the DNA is TGTGCCAGCAAACAGGGGGCGAAAAACATTCAGTACTTC. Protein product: CASKQGAKNIQYF. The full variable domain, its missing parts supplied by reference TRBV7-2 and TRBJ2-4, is GAGVSQSPSNKVTEKGKDVELRCDPISGHTALYWYRQSLGQGLEFLIYFQGNSAPDKSGLPSDRFSAERTGGSVSTLTIQRTQQEDSAVYLCASKQGAKNIQYFGAGTRLSVL.

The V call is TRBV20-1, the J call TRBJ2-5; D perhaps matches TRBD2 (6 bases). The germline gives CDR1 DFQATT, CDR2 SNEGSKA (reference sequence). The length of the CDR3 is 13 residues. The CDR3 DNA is TGCAGCCCTCGTTCTGGGGGGCAAGAGACCCAGTACTTC. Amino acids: CSPRSGGQETQYF.

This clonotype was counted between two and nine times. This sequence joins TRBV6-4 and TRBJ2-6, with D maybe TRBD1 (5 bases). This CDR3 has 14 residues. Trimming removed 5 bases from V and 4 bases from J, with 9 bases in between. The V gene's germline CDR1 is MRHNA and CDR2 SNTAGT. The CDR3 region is CASSTGRGANVLTF. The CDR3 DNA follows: TGTGCCAGCAGTACAGGCAGGGGGGCCAACGTCCTGACTTTC.

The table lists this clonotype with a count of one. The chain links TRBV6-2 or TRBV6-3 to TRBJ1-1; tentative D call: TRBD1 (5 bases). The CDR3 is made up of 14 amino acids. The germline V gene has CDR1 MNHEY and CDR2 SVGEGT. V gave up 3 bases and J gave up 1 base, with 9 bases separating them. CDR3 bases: TGTGCCAGCAGTTATGCGGGACGGAACACTGAAGCTTTCTTT. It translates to CASSYAGRNTEAFF.

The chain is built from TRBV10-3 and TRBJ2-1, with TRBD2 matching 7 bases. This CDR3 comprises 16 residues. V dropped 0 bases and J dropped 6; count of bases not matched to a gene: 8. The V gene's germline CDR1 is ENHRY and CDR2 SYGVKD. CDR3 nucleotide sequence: TGTGCCATCAGTGAGTCAAGGGCGGGAGCCGTCAATGAGCAGTTCTTC. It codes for CAISESRAGAVNEQFF.

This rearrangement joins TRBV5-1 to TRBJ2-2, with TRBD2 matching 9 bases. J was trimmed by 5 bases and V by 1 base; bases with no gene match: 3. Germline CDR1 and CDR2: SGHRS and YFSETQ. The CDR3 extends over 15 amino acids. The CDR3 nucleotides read TGCGCCAGCAGCTTGAGTAGCGGGAGAACCGGGGAGCTGTTTTTT. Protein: CASSLSSGRTGELFF.

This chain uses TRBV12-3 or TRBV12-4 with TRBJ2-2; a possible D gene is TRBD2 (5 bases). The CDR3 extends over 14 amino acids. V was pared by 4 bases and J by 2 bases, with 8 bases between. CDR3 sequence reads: CASSWEINTGELFF. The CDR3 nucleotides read TGTGCCAGCAGTTGGGAGATTAACACCGGGGAGCTGTTTTTT.

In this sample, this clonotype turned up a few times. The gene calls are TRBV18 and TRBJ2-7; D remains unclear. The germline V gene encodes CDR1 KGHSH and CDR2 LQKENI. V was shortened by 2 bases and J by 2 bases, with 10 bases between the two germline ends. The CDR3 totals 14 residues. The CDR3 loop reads CASSPYRSTYEQYF. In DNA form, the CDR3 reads TGTGCCAGCTCACCATACAGATCGACCTACGAGCAGTACTTC.

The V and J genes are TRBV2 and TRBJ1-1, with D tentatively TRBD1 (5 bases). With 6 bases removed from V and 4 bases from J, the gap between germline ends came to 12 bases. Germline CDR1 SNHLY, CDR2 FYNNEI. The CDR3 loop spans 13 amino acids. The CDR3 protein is CASSPGTLTEAFF. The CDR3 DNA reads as TGTGCCAGCAGCCCCGGGACCCTCACTGAAGCTTTCTTT.

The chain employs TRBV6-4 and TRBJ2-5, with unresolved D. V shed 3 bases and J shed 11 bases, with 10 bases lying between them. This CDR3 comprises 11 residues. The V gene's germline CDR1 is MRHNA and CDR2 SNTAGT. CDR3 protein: CASSDLGLQYF. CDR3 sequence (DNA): TGTGCCAGCAGTGATTTAGGCCTGCAGTACTTC.

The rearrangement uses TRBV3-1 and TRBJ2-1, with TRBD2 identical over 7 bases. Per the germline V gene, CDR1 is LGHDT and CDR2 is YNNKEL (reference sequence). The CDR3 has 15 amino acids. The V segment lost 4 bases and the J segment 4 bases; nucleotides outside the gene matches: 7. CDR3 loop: CASSPTSAQYNEQFF. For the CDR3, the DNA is TGTGCCAGCAGCCCTACTAGCGCTCAATACAATGAGCAGTTCTTC.

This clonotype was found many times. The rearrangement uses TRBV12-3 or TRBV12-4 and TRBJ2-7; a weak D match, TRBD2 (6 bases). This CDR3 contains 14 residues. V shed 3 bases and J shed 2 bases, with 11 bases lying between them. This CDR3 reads CASSFSGGTYEQYF. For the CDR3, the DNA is TGTGCCAGCAGTTTCTCAGGCGGGACCTACGAGCAGTACTTC.

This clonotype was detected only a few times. Written as DNA, the CDR3 is TGTGCCAGCAGGTGGACAGGCGGGCAGTACTTC. It translates to CASRWTGGQYF. The rearrangement uses TRBV28 and TRBJ2-5, with 7 bases aligning to TRBD1. CDR3 length: 11 residues. J was trimmed by 11 bases and V by 6 bases; bases with no gene match: 6. CDR1 and CDR2 from the germline V gene are MDHEN and SYDVKM.

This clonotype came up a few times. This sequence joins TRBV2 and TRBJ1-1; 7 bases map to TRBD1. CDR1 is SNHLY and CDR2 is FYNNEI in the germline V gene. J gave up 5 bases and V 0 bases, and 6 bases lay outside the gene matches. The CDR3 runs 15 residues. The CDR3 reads CASSEANRGGTEAFF. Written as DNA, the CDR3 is TGTGCCAGCAGTGAAGCGAACAGGGGCGGGACTGAAGCTTTCTTT.

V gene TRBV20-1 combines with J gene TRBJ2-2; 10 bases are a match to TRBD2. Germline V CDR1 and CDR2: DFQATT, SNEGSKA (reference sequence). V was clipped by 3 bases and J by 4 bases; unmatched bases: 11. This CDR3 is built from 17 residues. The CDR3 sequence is CSASSGLAGVATGELFF. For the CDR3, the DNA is TGCAGTGCTAGTAGTGGTCTAGCGGGAGTTGCCACCGGGGAGCTGTTTTTT.

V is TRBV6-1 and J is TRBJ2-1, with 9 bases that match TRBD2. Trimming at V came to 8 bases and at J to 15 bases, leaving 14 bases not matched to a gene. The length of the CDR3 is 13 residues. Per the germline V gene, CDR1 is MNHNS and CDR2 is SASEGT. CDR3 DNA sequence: TGTGCCAGCGAGGTTGATAGCGGGAGAACGCGGTTCTTC. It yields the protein CASEVDSGRTRFF.

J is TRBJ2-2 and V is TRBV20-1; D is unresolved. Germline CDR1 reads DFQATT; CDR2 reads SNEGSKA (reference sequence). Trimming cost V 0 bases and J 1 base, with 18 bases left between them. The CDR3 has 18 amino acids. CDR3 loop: CSARDITSRPLNTGELFF. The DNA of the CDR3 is TGCAGTGCTAGAGATATAACCAGCAGACCACTGAACACCGGGGAGCTGTTTTTT.